This is a list of T cell receptor beta chains from one sample in a study of vaccination effects on CD4 cells after COVID-19. Their antigens are not known. Clones were read by immunoSEQ multiplex PCR, and TCRdb kept only the in-frame ones, dropping some. Among some 47,000 clones listed, around 70% were seen once. The sequencing here drew on CD4+ T cells from PBMCs cultured without peptide, taken after COVID-19 vaccination. Receptor source: a human donor who received a COVID-19 vaccine. CDR3s include the opening cysteine and the closing phenylalanine or tryptophan. The D gene is left open where the match is weak. A clone size is listed for some rows: how often the clone was seen (once, few, many), or a class if it is expanded.

j_call v_call d_call clone_size cdr3_aa cdr3_nt
TRBJ2-7 TRBV10-2 . . CASWGAKNYEQYF TGCGCCAGCTGGGGGGCGAAGAACTACGAGCAGTACTTC
TRBJ2-7 TRBV7-6 . . CASSYRDTYEQYF TGTGCCAGCAGCTACCGGGACACGTACGAGCAGTACTTC
TRBJ2-5 TRBV4-2 . . CASSQAPTSETQYF TGTGCCAGCAGCCAGGCTCCTACTAGCGAGACCCAGTACTTC
TRBJ1-2 TRBV14 . . CASSLGEYGYTF TGTGCCAGCAGCCTGGGGGAATATGGCTACACCTTC
TRBJ1-4 TRBV19 TRBD1 . CASRPGTGVAKLFF TGTGCCAGTCGCCCCGGGACAGGTGTGGCAAAACTGTTTTTT
TRBJ1-2 TRBV19 TRBD1 . CASNPMDRESGYTF TGTGCCAGTAACCCGATGGACAGGGAGAGTGGCTACACCTTC
TRBJ2-3 TRBV9 . once CASSPALRAGTDTQYF TGTGCCAGCAGCCCCGCCCTGCGGGCGGGCACAGATACGCAGTATTTT
TRBJ2-3 TRBV2 . . CASTPDYRGDTQYF TGTGCCAGCACCCCGGACTACCGCGGGGATACGCAGTATTTT
TRBJ1-1 TRBV6-5 TRBD1 . CASRGDSRAFF TGTGCCAGCAGGGGGGACAGTCGAGCTTTCTTT
TRBJ2-3 TRBV6-5 TRBD1 once CASADPGQGTDTQYF TGTGCCAGCGCCGACCCGGGACAGGGGACAGATACGCAGTATTTT
TRBJ1-2 TRBV7-8 . . CASTLSRTAYGYTF TGTGCCAGCACCCTTAGTAGGACGGCATATGGCTACACCTTC
TRBJ2-2 TRBV7-4 . . CASSLDTGELFF TGTGCCAGCAGCTTAGACACCGGGGAGCTGTTTTTT
TRBJ2-7 TRBV20-1 . . CSASRAGEQYF TGCAGTGCTAGCAGGGCGGGCGAGCAGTACTTC
TRBJ2-1 TRBV5-4 TRBD2 large CASSPTSGRAPEQFF TGTGCCAGCAGCCCGACTAGCGGGAGGGCCCCTGAGCAGTTCTTC
TRBJ2-7 TRBV7-2 . . CASSPTPASYEQYF TGTGCCAGCAGCCCTACACCGGCCTCCTACGAGCAGTACTTC
TRBJ1-4 TRBV6-5 . . CASSLSGARGEKLFF TGTGCCAGCAGTCTTTCAGGAGCTAGGGGTGAAAAACTGTTTTTT
TRBJ1-5 TRBV4-2 TRBD1 few CASSPGTGNQPQHF TGTGCCAGCAGCCCTGGGACAGGGAATCAGCCCCAGCATTTT
TRBJ2-3 TRBV19 TRBD2 few CASSLLAGSRTDTQYF TGTGCCAGTAGTCTGCTAGCGGGATCTCGCACAGATACGCAGTATTTT
TRBJ2-7 TRBV19 TRBD1 . CASSMKGQGTYEQYF TGTGCCAGTAGTATGAAGGGACAGGGGACCTACGAGCAGTACTTC
TRBJ1-5 TRBV27 . . CATTDRTLSNQPQHF TGTGCCACAACTGACAGGACGCTTAGCAATCAGCCCCAGCATTTT
TRBJ2-5 TRBV9 . . CASSLDPGPQETQYF TGTGCCAGCAGTTTGGACCCGGGACCTCAAGAGACCCAGTACTTC
TRBJ1-1 TRBV12-5 TRBD1 . CASGLHTGENTEAFF TGTGCTAGTGGCCTCCATACAGGGGAGAACACTGAAGCTTTCTTT
TRBJ2-2 TRBV7-7 . . CASSSSRPGTGELFF TGTGCCAGCAGCTCCTCCCGACCGGGCACCGGGGAGCTGTTTTTT
TRBJ1-2 TRBV15 TRBD1 . CATSRVKGAQGNYGYTF TGTGCCACCAGCAGAGTTAAGGGAGCACAGGGGAACTATGGCTACACCTTC
TRBJ1-1 TRBV5-1 . . CASSLAPQVKNTEAFF TGCGCCAGCAGCTTGGCGCCACAGGTGAAGAACACTGAAGCTTTCTTT
TRBJ2-1 TRBV5-1 TRBD1 few CASSLSGTGFQYNEQFF TGCGCCAGCAGCCTATCCGGGACAGGATTCCAATACAATGAGCAGTTCTTC
TRBJ2-7 TRBV5-1 . . CASSSGGGATYEQYF TGCGCCAGCAGCTCAGGTGGAGGGGCCACCTACGAGCAGTACTTC
TRBJ2-7 TRBV7-8 TRBD1 . CASSSRDRGLYEQYF TGTGCCAGCAGCTCCCGGGACAGGGGGCTCTATGAGCAGTACTTC
TRBJ1-4 TRBV27 . . CASSSREGEKLFF TGTGCCAGCAGTTCCAGGGAGGGGGAAAAACTGTTTTTT
TRBJ2-2 TRBV10-3 TRBD1 once CAIAGTGNGELFF TGTGCCATCGCCGGGACAGGGAACGGGGAGCTGTTTTTT
TRBJ1-5 TRBV29-1 TRBD1 . CSVSDRDDRPQHF TGCAGCGTTTCCGACAGGGATGATCGACCCCAGCATTTT
TRBJ2-7 TRBV12-3/TRBV12-4 . . CASSLSGDGEQYF TGTGCCAGCAGTTTATCAGGGGACGGCGAGCAGTACTTC
TRBJ1-3 TRBV6-5 . medium-sized CASSYVGKPGNTIYF TGTGCCAGCAGTTACGTCGGGAAACCTGGAAACACCATATATTTT
TRBJ1-6 TRBV19 . . CASIGDGFSPLHF TGTGCCAGTATTGGGGACGGCTTTTCACCCCTCCACTTT
TRBJ2-7 TRBV18 . . CASSAGASTYEQYF TGTGCCAGCTCAGCAGGGGCTTCTACCTACGAGCAGTACTTC
TRBJ2-5 TRBV3-1/TRBV3-2 TRBD2 . CASSQGGTRQETQYF TGTGCCAGCAGCCAGGGAGGGACTAGGCAAGAGACCCAGTACTTC
TRBJ2-1 TRBV3-1/TRBV3-2 TRBD2 . CASSQWTSGSHNEQFF TGTGCCAGCAGCCAATGGACTAGCGGGAGTCACAATGAGCAGTTCTTC
TRBJ2-1 TRBV6-5 . . CASRLQAASNEQFF TGTGCCAGCAGGCTGCAAGCGGCTTCCAATGAGCAGTTCTTC
TRBJ1-1 TRBV5-4 TRBD1 . CASSKGTVMNTEAFF TGTGCCAGCAGCAAAGGGACAGTGATGAACACTGAAGCTTTCTTT
TRBJ2-2 TRBV11-1 . . CASSLFSGATTGELFF TGTGCCAGCAGCTTATTTTCGGGGGCAACGACCGGGGAGCTGTTTTTT
TRBJ2-3 TRBV19 TRBD2 . CASSTLAGVTDTQYF TGTGCCAGTAGTACACTAGCGGGAGTTACAGATACGCAGTATTTT